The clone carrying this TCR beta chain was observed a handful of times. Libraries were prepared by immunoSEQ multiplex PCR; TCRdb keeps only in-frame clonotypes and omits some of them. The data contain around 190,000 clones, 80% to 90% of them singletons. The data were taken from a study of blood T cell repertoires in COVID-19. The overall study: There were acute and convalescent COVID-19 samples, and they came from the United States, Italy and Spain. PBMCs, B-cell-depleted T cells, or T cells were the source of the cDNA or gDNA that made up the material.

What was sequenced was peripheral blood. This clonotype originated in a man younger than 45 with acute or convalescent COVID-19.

CDR3 bases: TGTGCCAGCAGCCAAGTGGCAGGAAATGATCCCCTCCACTTT. Its protein product is CASSQVAGNDPLHF. The chain recombines TRBV3-1 (or the pseudogene TRBV3-2) with TRBJ1-6; no firm D call. Germline CDR1 reads LGHDT; CDR2 reads YNNKEL (reference sequence). The CDR3 runs 14 residues. V lost 1 base to trimming and J lost 13 bases, with 14 bases between them.